The 25 T cell receptor beta chains reported below all come from one sample, sequenced in a study of blood T cell repertoires in COVID-19. The repertoire was sequenced with immunoSEQ multiplex PCR; TCRdb's copy has only in-frame clones and lacks some. Seen here are approximately 300,000 clones, roughly nine tenths observed once, and the top ten hold roughly 2.6%. The sample taken for sequencing was PBMCs or T cells enriched from blood (not recorded which). All receptors derive from a man aged 55 to 70 who had recovered from COVID-19.

The genes are TRBV11-3 and TRBJ2-5; 8 bases map to TRBD1. The J segment lost 2 bases and the V segment lost 5 bases, leaving 10 bases of the junction unmatched. Germline CDR1 is SGHNT and CDR2 is YENEEA. The CDR3 loop spans 16 amino acids. In DNA form, the CDR3 reads TGTGCCAGCAGCCCCGGGACCAGGGGGCGACAAGAGACCCAGTACTTC. Amino acid sequence: CASSPGTRGRQETQYF.

The chain carries TRBV4-2 and TRBJ2-1; perhaps TRBD1 as D (6 bases). Germline V gene sequence: CDR1 LGHNA, CDR2 YNFKEQ. V lost 1 base to trimming and J lost 6 bases, with 13 bases between them. The CDR3 consists of 15 residues. DNA for the CDR3: TGTGCCAGCAGCCAAGGACAGGCTATTATCAATGAGCAGTTCTTC. Translated: CASSQGQAIINEQFF.

The rearrangement joins TRBV7-8 to TRBJ2-1, with 9 bases aligning to TRBD2. Trimming cost V 3 bases and J 5 bases; bases outside gene matches: 2. This CDR3 has 14 residues. CDR1 is SGHVS, CDR2 FQNEAQ, per germline. In nucleotides, the CDR3 is TGTGCCAGCAGCTTGACTAGCGGACACAATGAGCAGTTCTTC. Protein sequence: CASSLTSGHNEQFF.

The CDR3 nucleotides read TGCGCCAGCAGTTCACAGGGAAGGACTGAAGCTTTCTTT. It codes for CASSSQGRTEAFF. This sequence joins TRBV5-1 and TRBJ1-1; possible D gene TRBD1, 6 bases. The CDR3 is made up of 13 amino acids. The germline V and J ends were trimmed by 5 bases and 5 bases, with 13 bases remaining between them. CDR1 is SGHRS and CDR2 is YFSETQ in the germline V gene.

The chain employs TRBV3-1 (or the pseudogene TRBV3-2) and TRBJ1-5; a possible D gene is TRBD1 (5 bases). V was clipped by 1 base and J by 7 bases, with 14 bases between them. This CDR3 is 15 amino acids long. Looked up from germline, CDR1 is LGHDT and CDR2 is YNNKEL (reference sequence). The CDR3 nucleotides are TGTGCCAGCAGCCAAGGGACACAGGCAAGGCAGCCCCAGCATTTT. Amino acids: CASSQGTQARQPQHF.

The chain employs TRBV2 and TRBJ1-5; D unclear. From germline, CDR1 is SNHLY and CDR2 FYNNEI. Trimming removed 8 bases from V and 4 bases from J, with 9 bases in between. The CDR3 has 12 residues. CDR3 loop: CASGYGNQPQHF. DNA for the CDR3: TGTGCCAGCGGGTACGGGAATCAGCCCCAGCATTTT.

On this clone itself: Different DNA sequences within this sample yield the same CDR3. The genes are TRBV15 and TRBJ2-7; perhaps TRBD2 as D (6 bases). In germline, CDR1 is LNHNV, CDR2 YYDKDF (reference sequence). V was trimmed by 0 bases and J by 7 bases, leaving 10 bases between them. CDR3 length: 13 residues. CDR3 amino acids: CATSRDRGREQYF. Written as DNA, the CDR3 is TGTGCCACCAGCAGAGATCGTGGGAGGGAGCAGTACTTC.

The V call is TRBV30, the J call TRBJ1-5; D is unresolved. The V gene lost 4 bases and the J gene lost 1 base, with 20 bases spanning the gap. Germline V CDR1 and CDR2: GTSNPN, SVGIG (reference sequence). This CDR3 comprises 17 residues. In DNA form, the CDR3 reads TGTGCCTGGATCCCCCAATGGCCCCCTTGGAGCAATCAGCCCCAGCATTTT. It specifies CAWIPQWPPWSNQPQHF. The full variable domain, with the rest looked up from reference TRBV30 and TRBJ1-5, is SQTIHQWPATLVQPVGSPLSLECTVEGTSNPNLYWYRQAAGRGLQLLFYSVGIGQISSEVPQNLSASRPQDRQFILSSKKLLLSDSGFYLCAWIPQWPPWSNQPQHFGDGTRLSIL.

The chain couples TRBV18 to TRBJ2-7; no firm D call. The CDR3 contains 11 residues. In germline, CDR1 is KGHSH, CDR2 LQKENI. V gave up 4 bases and J gave up 3 bases, with 4 bases separating them. For the CDR3, the DNA is TGTGCCAGCTCACTCAGCTACGAGCAGTACTTC. Protein product: CASSLSYEQYF.

V gene TRBV6-5 combines with J gene TRBJ1-2; D gene ambiguous. Between the trimmed V and J ends, which lost 5 bases and 8 bases, there was a span of 18 bases. CDR1 is MNHEY, CDR2 SVGAGI, per germline. This CDR3 contains 14 residues. The CDR3 sequence is CASSPLVEGVGYTF. The CDR3 DNA is TGTGCCAGCAGTCCACTCGTGGAGGGAGTAGGCTACACCTTC.

About this clone itself: A read error may account for a junction end that differs from germline. The J gene is TRBJ2-5, the V gene TRBV11-2; 7 positions match TRBD1. This CDR3 is built from 14 residues. From germline, CDR1 is SGHAT and CDR2 FQNNGV. The CDR3 DNA reads TGTGCCAGCAGCTCCTACAGGGGTCAAGAGGCCCAGTACTTC. The encoded protein is CASSSYRGQEAQYF. The full variable domain, with the rest looked up from reference TRBV11-2 and TRBJ2-5, is EAGVAQSPRYKIIEKRQSVAFWCNPISGHATLYWYQQILGQGPKLLIQFQNNGVVDDSQLPKDRFSAERLKGVDSTLKIQPAKLEDSAVYLCASSSYRGQEAQYFGPGTRLLVL.

The chain carries TRBV7-9 and TRBJ2-1; TRBD1 aligns across 8 bases. The V segment lost 1 base and the J segment 4 bases; nucleotides outside the gene matches: 6. The length of the CDR3 is 16 residues. The germline CDR1 and CDR2 sequences are SEHNR and FQNEAQ (reference sequence). The CDR3 sequence: CASSLVGTGQYNEQFF. The CDR3 region has the DNA TGTGCCAGCAGCTTAGTAGGGACAGGCCAGTACAATGAGCAGTTCTTC. Looking up the rest from reference TRBV7-9 and TRBJ2-1 gives the full variable domain: DTGVSQNPRHKITKRGQNVTFRCDPISEHNRLYWYRQTLGQGPEFLTYFQNEAQLEKSRLLSDRFSAERPKGSFSTLEIQRTEQGDSAMYLCASSLVGTGQYNEQFFGPGTRLTVL.

The chain uses TRBV29-1 and TRBJ2-7; 7 bases are shared with TRBD1. This CDR3 spans 12 amino acids. Germline CDR1 is SQVTM and CDR2 is ANQGSEA. The V segment lost 6 bases and the J segment 3 bases; nucleotides outside the gene matches: 5. The CDR3 loop is CSVNRGDYEQYF. The CDR3 DNA sequence: TGCAGCGTCAACAGGGGAGACTACGAGCAGTACTTC.

The chain joins TRBV11-3 to TRBJ2-5, with 7 bases that match TRBD1. The CDR3 runs to 14 residues. Germline CDR1 is SGHNT and CDR2 is YENEEA. J was trimmed by 4 bases and V by 6 bases; bases with no gene match: 8. CDR3 in DNA: TGTGCCAGCAGTATCCCAGGGGGTGTAGAGACCCAGTACTTC. This encodes CASSIPGGVETQYF.

This chain connects TRBV5-6 to TRBJ1-4; D might be TRBD1 (5 bases). This CDR3 comprises 15 residues. The V end was cut by 0 bases, the J end by 6 bases, with 12 bases between. Germline V gene sequence: CDR1 SGHDT, CDR2 YYEEEE. The CDR3: CASSLAGGGHEKLFF. The CDR3 DNA follows: TGTGCCAGCAGCTTGGCCGGGGGAGGTCATGAAAAACTGTTTTTT.

V and J are TRBV27 and TRBJ1-1; D gene ambiguous. The CDR3 runs to 13 residues. Trimming removed 5 bases at V and 0 bases at J, with 7 bases between. Germline V lookup: CDR1 MNHEY, CDR2 SMNVEV (reference sequence). This CDR3 is CASSIAMNTEAFF. The CDR3 DNA reads as TGTGCCAGCAGTATAGCTATGAACACTGAAGCTTTCTTT.

This clone was detected only once. The rearrangement uses TRBV6-4 and TRBJ1-5; D remains ambiguous. Trimming took 4 bases from V and 0 from J, leaving 4 bases between them. This CDR3 region has 13 residues. The V gene's germline CDR1 is MRHNA and CDR2 SNTAGT. CDR3: CASSVHSNQPQHF. CDR3 DNA sequence: TGTGCCAGCAGTGTTCATAGCAATCAGCCCCAGCATTTT.

This clone was seen a few times. J is TRBJ1-1 and V is TRBV4-2; 9 nucleotides align to TRBD1. The germline gives CDR1 LGHNA, CDR2 YNFKEQ. The J segment lost 4 bases and the V segment lost 2 bases, leaving 5 bases of the junction unmatched. The CDR3 consists of 15 residues. The DNA for the CDR3 is TGTGCCAGCAGCCAACCGGACAGGGGATTCACTGAAGCTTTCTTT. Protein: CASSQPDRGFTEAFF.

The chain employs TRBV6-2 or TRBV6-3 and TRBJ1-4, with 11 bases that match TRBD1. The J segment lost 6 bases and the V segment lost 5 bases, leaving 5 bases of the junction unmatched. The CDR3 spans 15 residues. Germline V gives CDR1 MNHEY, CDR2 SVGEGT. DNA for the CDR3: TGTGCCAGCAGTCGACGGACAGGGGGCGATGAAAAACTGTTTTTT. Protein: CASSRRTGGDEKLFF.

The chain joins TRBV6-5 to TRBJ1-5; D uncertain. This CDR3 spans 13 amino acids. CDR1 is MNHEY and CDR2 is SVGAGI in the germline V gene. Trimming removed 4 bases at V and 2 bases at J, with 6 bases between. CDR3 region: CASSSRGNQPQHF. CDR3 sequence (DNA): TGTGCCAGCAGTTCGAGGGGCAATCAGCCCCAGCATTTT.

This chain uses TRBV27 with TRBJ2-1; 8 bases match TRBD1. The CDR3 runs to 17 residues. Trimming at V came to 2 bases and at J to 3 bases, leaving 9 bases not matched to a gene. Looked up from germline, CDR1 is MNHEY and CDR2 is SMNVEV (reference sequence). CDR3: CASSLKQGGVFYNEQFF. The CDR3 DNA follows: TGTGCCAGCAGTTTAAAACAGGGGGGAGTGTTCTACAATGAGCAGTTCTTC.

V usage is TRBV7-9 and J usage is TRBJ2-7; TRBD1 is a possible D gene (6 bases). CDR1 is SEHNR, CDR2 FQNEAQ, per germline (reference sequence). V was cut by 5 bases and J by 2 bases, with 13 bases left in between. There are 14 residues in the CDR3. CDR3 in DNA: TGTGCCAGCAGCGTGGTTGGGGGCACCTACGAGCAGTACTTC. It is translated as CASSVVGGTYEQYF.

This clone turned up a few times. This sequence joins TRBV28 and TRBJ2-2; TRBD1 agrees at 7 bases. CDR1 is MDHEN and CDR2 is SYDVKM in the germline V gene. Germline trimming cut 5 bases from V and 2 bases from J; bases unmatched to any gene: 5. This CDR3 has 15 residues. The CDR3: CASSRDRINTGELFF. CDR3 bases: TGTGCCAGCAGTCGGGACAGAATAAACACCGGGGAGCTGTTTTTT.

V is TRBV2 and J is TRBJ1-2; 7 bases map to TRBD1. After removal of 4 bases from V and 4 bases from J, the junction contained 6 bases not matched to a gene. The CDR3 length is 14 residues. Per the germline V gene, CDR1 is SNHLY and CDR2 is FYNNEI. The CDR3 region is CASSGQGFSYGYTF. The CDR3 DNA follows: TGTGCCAGCAGTGGACAGGGTTTCTCCTATGGCTACACCTTC.

For the CDR3, the DNA is TGTGCCAGCAGCCCCCCTGTTAGCGGGGAGCCCCAAGAGACCCAGTACTTC. It encodes CASSPPVSGEPQETQYF. The gene calls are TRBV13 and TRBJ2-5, with 8 bases fitting TRBD2. Germline-derived CDR1 and CDR2 are PRHDT and FYEKMQ (reference sequence). Losses at the gene ends were 5 bases for V and 1 base for J; bases not matched to a gene: 12. This CDR3 has 17 residues.